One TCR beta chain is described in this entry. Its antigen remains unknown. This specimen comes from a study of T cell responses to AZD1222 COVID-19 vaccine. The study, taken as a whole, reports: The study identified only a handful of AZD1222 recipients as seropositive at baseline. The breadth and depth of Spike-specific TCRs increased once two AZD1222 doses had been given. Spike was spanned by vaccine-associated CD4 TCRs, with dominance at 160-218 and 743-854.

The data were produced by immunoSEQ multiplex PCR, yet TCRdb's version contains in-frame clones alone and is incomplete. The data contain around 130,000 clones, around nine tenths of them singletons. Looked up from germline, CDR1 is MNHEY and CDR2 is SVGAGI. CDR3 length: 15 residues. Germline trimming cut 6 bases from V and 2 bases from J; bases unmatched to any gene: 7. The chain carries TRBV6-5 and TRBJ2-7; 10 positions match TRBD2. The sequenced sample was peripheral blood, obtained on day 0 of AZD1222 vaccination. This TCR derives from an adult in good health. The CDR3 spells CASSLLAGTTYEQYF. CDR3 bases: TGTGCCAGCAGCCTACTAGCGGGAACTACCTACGAGCAGTACTTC.